These T cell receptor beta chains were read from a single sample in a study of T cells in Graves' hyperthyroidism and ophthalmopathy. TCRdb analysed the multiplex PCR reads with MiXCR anew, one entry per CDR3 protein. The repertoire holds over 400,000 distinct CDR3 sequences, with roughly 23% as singletons. Sequenced: blood. All receptors derive from a woman aged 65 to 85 with Graves' ophthalmopathy. Each CDR3 is given with its conserved first and last residue. A D gene is named only where the DNA matches it firmly. Rows may omit the clone size; those that give it use once, few, many or a size class.

>TRBJ2-7|TRBV29-1|-|-
TGCAGCGTTGAAGATCAGGGGGGGGGCTACGAGCAGTACTTC
CSVEDQGGGYEQYF
>TRBJ1-2|TRBV18|-|-
TGTGCCAGCTCACCTTCCCGGGACATTTATGGCTACACCTTC
CASSPSRDIYGYTF
>TRBJ2-7|TRBV4-1|few|-
TGCGCCAGCAGCCTCCCGGGGAGACAGGATTCCTACGAGCAGTACTTC
CASSLPGRQDSYEQYF
>TRBJ2-1|TRBV14|-|TRBD2
TGTGCCAGCAGCCAAGACGGGACTAGCGGGAGAAATGAGCAGTTCTTC
CASSQDGTSGRNEQFF
>TRBJ1-6|TRBV6-2/TRBV6-3|-|TRBD1
TGTGCCAGCAGTTATTTATACAGGGGCAATTCACCCCTCCACTTT
CASSYLYRGNSPLHF
>TRBJ2-3|TRBV12-3/TRBV12-4|-|TRBD2
TGTGCCAGCAGTAGACTAGCGGGAGGCAGTGCGCAGTATTTT
CASSRLAGGSAQYF
>TRBJ2-2|TRBV12-3/TRBV12-4|few|-
TGTGCCAGCAGTCCCGAGACTAGTCGGGGCGAGGAGCTGTTTTTT
CASSPETSRGEELFF
>TRBJ1-1|TRBV20-1|many|-
TGCAGTGCAACCGGGGGATACACTGAAGCTTTCTTT
CSATGGYTEAFF
>TRBJ1-4|TRBV30|few|-
TGTGCCTGGAGCCCTAGATATGAAAAACTGTTTTTT
CAWSPRYEKLFF
>TRBJ2-3|TRBV20-1|-|TRBD1
TGCAGTGCTTTTCCGGGACAGGGGGCTGGAGATACGCAGTATTTT
CSAFPGQGAGDTQYF
>TRBJ1-5|TRBV6-2/TRBV6-3|-|-
TGTGCCATCGACAGAGGCTATAGCAATCAGCCCCAGCATTTT
CAIDRGYSNQPQHF
>TRBJ2-5|TRBV19|many|-
TGTGCCAGTAGTTGGGCAGATCAAGAGACCCAGTACTTC
CASSWADQETQYF
>TRBJ2-7|TRBV27|-|-
TGTGCCAGCAGTCCCACGTTTGGCTACGAGCAGTACTTC
CASSPTFGYEQYF
>TRBJ2-1|TRBV20-1|-|TRBD2
TGCAGTGCTAGAGTTGCTAGCGGGGGGGCTTTTGGAAATGAGCCGTTCTTC
CSARVASGGAFGNEPFF
>TRBJ1-1|TRBV27|-|TRBD1
TGTGCCAGCACCTCCTTGTACGGGACAGGGCAACACACTGAAGCTTTCTTT
CASTSLYGTGQHTEAFF
>TRBJ1-1|TRBV19|few|-
TGTGCCAGTATGGTGGGACATACGAACACTGAAGCTTTCTTT
CASMVGHTNTEAFF
>TRBJ2-3|TRBV5-1|many|-
TGCGCCAGCAGCTTGGATTGGGGAGATACGCAGTATTTT
CASSLDWGDTQYF
>TRBJ2-5|TRBV28|many|-
TGTGCCAGCACGCAGCGAGTCCGGGAGACCCAGTACTTC
CASTQRVRETQYF
>TRBJ2-7|TRBV20-1|few|-
TGCAGTGCTAAGGGACTGCAAACCTACGAGCAGTACTTC
CSAKGLQTYEQYF
>TRBJ1-1|TRBV11-3|many|-
TGTGCCAGCAGCCTACACAGTCTCACTGAAGCTTTCTTT
CASSLHSLTEAFF
>TRBJ2-3|TRBV5-1|-|-
TGCGCCAGCAGCCTCGATGGGTATAACACAGATACGCAGTATTTT
CASSLDGYNTDTQYF
>TRBJ2-3|TRBV4-2|-|-
TGTGCCAGCAGCCAAGAGGGAAGAACAGATACGCAGTATTTT
CASSQEGRTDTQYF
>TRBJ2-1|TRBV3-1|few|-
TGTGCCAGCAGAGGCCGGGGTGGGGGAGCTGAGCAGTTCTTC
CASRGRGGGAEQFF
>TRBJ2-3|TRBV7-2|-|TRBD1
TGTGCCAGCAGTGTCAGGGGGCATAGCACAGATACGCAGTATTTT
CASSVRGHSTDTQYF
>TRBJ2-1|TRBV12-3/TRBV12-4|many|TRBD2
TGTGCCAGCAGTTTACTAGCTAGCGGGCACAATGAGCAGTTCTTC
CASSLLASGHNEQFF
>TRBJ1-1|TRBV29-1|few|TRBD1
TGCAGCGTGATCCGGACAGGGGGCGTAGGGGCTTTCTTT
CSVIRTGGVGAFF
>TRBJ2-2|TRBV15|-|TRBD2
TGTGCCACCAGCAGAGGGGGGGGGAGCGGCACCGGGGAGCTGTTTTTT
CATSRGGGSGTGELFF
>TRBJ2-1|TRBV28|few|TRBD2
TGTGCCAGCAGTTCGGCTAGCGGGGTCTATAACAATGAGCAGTTCTTC
CASSSASGVYNNEQFF
>TRBJ2-7|TRBV6-5|-|TRBD2
TGTGCCAGCAGTTACTCTCCGGGACTAGGTAACGAGCAGTACTTC
CASSYSPGLGNEQYF
>TRBJ2-2|TRBV7-2|-|-
TGTGCCAGCAAGTACACCGGGGAGCTGTTTTTT
CASKYTGELFF
>TRBJ2-3|TRBV9|-|-
TGTGCCAGCAGCGAAAAGGGACTTACAGATACGCAGTATTTT
CASSEKGLTDTQYF
>TRBJ2-3|TRBV5-4|-|-
TGTGCCAGCAGCTTTGACTACACAGATACGCAGTATTTT
CASSFDYTDTQYF
>TRBJ2-1|TRBV14|-|-
TGTGCCAGCAGCCTCCTGACCGGGGGTGAGCAGTTCTTC
CASSLLTGGEQFF
>TRBJ1-1|TRBV20-1|many|-
TGCAGTGCTAGAGATGGCCGTGAAGCTTTCTTT
CSARDGREAFF
>TRBJ2-7|TRBV11-1|-|TRBD1
TGTGCCAGCAGCTCAGGACAGGGGGGACCCGAGCAGTACTTC
CASSSGQGGPEQYF
>TRBJ2-3|TRBV24-1|-|TRBD1
TGTGCCACCGGACGGACAGGGGTAACAGATACGCAGTATTTT
CATGRTGVTDTQYF
>TRBJ2-3|TRBV3-1|many|-
TGTGCCAGCAGCCAAGGTCGGCGTATGGGCACAGATACGCAGTATTTT
CASSQGRRMGTDTQYF
>TRBJ2-1|TRBV19|-|-
TGTGCCAGTAGTAGGTCCCTGCGCTCCTACAATGAGCAGTTCTTC
CASSRSLRSYNEQFF
>TRBJ2-3|TRBV5-1|once|-
TGCGCCAGCAGTGCAGACTCTTACACAGATACGCAGTATTTT
CASSADSYTDTQYF
>TRBJ1-1|TRBV14|-|TRBD1
TGTGCCAGCAGCCACCAGACAGGGTTGGGGAACACTGAAGCTTTCTTT
CASSHQTGLGNTEAFF
>TRBJ1-2|TRBV4-2|few|-
TGTGCCAGCAGCCAAGAGGGGGTCAGCTATGGCTACACCTTC
CASSQEGVSYGYTF